The entry below gives a single T cell receptor (beta chain) sequence along with its context. Profiling relied on immunoSEQ multiplex PCR, and the TCRdb table lists in-frame clones only, not all of them. This sample carries about 52,000 clones, 80% to 90% of them seen once, and the ten largest clones take less than 15%. This specimen comes from a study of blood T cell repertoires in COVID-19. The CDR3 runs 16 residues. After removal of 0 bases from V and 1 base from J, the junction contained 1 base not matched to a gene. From germline, CDR1 is SGHRS and CDR2 YFSETQ. The sequenced sample was peripheral blood. This TCR derives from a man in his 70s with acute or convalescent COVID-19. J is TRBJ1-1 and V is TRBV5-1; 12 nucleotides line up with TRBD1. The CDR3 bases are TGCGCCAGCAGCTTGGGGGACAGGGGGCCGAACACTGAAGCTTTCTTT. It yields the protein CASSLGDRGPNTEAFF. The full variable domain, its missing parts supplied by reference TRBV5-1 and TRBJ1-1, is KAGVTQTPRYLIKTRGQQVTLSCSPISGHRSVSWYQQTPGQGLQFLFEYFSETQRNKGNFPGRFSGRQFSNSRSEMNVSTLELGDSALYLCASSLGDRGPNTEAFFGQGTRLTVV.